The clone carrying this TCR beta chain was picked up one time. This entry belongs to a study of preoperative IRX-2 immunotherapy in early breast cancer. Treatment described: preoperative locoregional IRX-2 cytokine immunotherapy. Assay: immunoSEQ multiplex PCR; the TCRdb copy retains only in-frame clones and omits some. The sample lists just over 25,000 clones, roughly four fifths occurring once. The CDR3 contains 13 residues. V lost 5 bases and J 4 bases, leaving 9 bases between the germline ends. The source of this sequence is a human donor with breast cancer. Sequenced material: lymph node tissue, taken after IRX-2 immunotherapy. The chain couples TRBV6-7 to TRBJ1-5; D is uncertain. TRBV6-7 is labeled an ORF, and its function is uncertain. The CDR3 region has the DNA TGTGCCAGCAGTGAACACAGTAATCAGCCCCAGCATTTT. This codes for CASSEHSNQPQHF.